Described below is a single TCR beta chain sequence and its context. This specimen belongs to a study of early T cells in non-severe SARS-CoV-2 infection. Trimming removed 5 bases at V and 4 bases at J, with 20 bases between. CDR1 SGHAT and CDR2 FQNNGV come from the germline V gene. The CDR3 loop spans 16 amino acids. TCRdb used MiXCR to reprocess the 5' RACE reads, holding one entry per CDR3 protein. Of some 67,000 distinct CDR3 sequences listed, around 15% are singletons. The sequencing sample was made of whole blood. The chain recombines TRBV11-2 with TRBJ1-2, with D possibly TRBD1 on 6 matching bases. The TCR was taken from an adult who was a healthcare worker with PCR-confirmed SARS-CoV-2 infection or an uninfected control (not recorded which). The CDR3 nucleotides read TGTGCCAGCAGCCCTCGAATCAGGGGCCCTATCTATGGCTACACCTTC. This encodes CASSPRIRGPIYGYTF. Supplemented by reference TRBV11-2 and TRBJ1-2, the full variable domain reads EAGVAQSPRYKIIEKRQSVAFWCNPISGHATLYWYQQILGQGPKLLIQFQNNGVVDDSQLPKDRFSAERLKGVDSTLKIQPAKLEDSAVYLCASSPRIRGPIYGYTFGSGTRLTVV.